This T cell receptor beta chain appears in the sequencing data of a study of cytomegalovirus exposure and HLA in healthy donors. PCR amplification relied on 60 Vbeta primers (plus 13 Jbeta primers). The protocol was immunoSEQ multiplex PCR, while the TCRdb copy is restricted to in-frame clones and leaves out a portion. The sample lists more than 150,000 clones; approximately 81% were seen once. To note about this clone: At one end, the junction sequence differs from germline, possibly due to a read error.

The CDR3 contains 13 residues. The germline V gene has CDR1 MNHEY and CDR2 SMNVEV (reference sequence). The sequence came from a woman aged 25 to 39 in good health and CMV-seronegative. Sequenced: PBMCs. The chain employs TRBV27 and TRBJ2-7, with 7 bases that match TRBD1. This CDR3 is CADSYRQGGEQYF. In DNA, the CDR3 is TGCGCCGATTCCTACCGACAGGGCGGCGAGCAGTACTTC.